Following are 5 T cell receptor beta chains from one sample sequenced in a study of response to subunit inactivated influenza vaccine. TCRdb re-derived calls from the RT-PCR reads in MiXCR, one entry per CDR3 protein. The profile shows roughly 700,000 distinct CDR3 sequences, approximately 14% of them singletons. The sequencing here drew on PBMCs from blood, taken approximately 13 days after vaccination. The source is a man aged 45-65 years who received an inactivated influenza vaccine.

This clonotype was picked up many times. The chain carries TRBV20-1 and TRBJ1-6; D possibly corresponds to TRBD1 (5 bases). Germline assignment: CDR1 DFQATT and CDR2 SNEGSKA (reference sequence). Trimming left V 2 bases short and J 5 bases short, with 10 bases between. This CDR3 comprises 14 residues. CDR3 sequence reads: CSARSDRNNSPLHF. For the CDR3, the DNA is TGCAGTGCTAGAAGTGACAGAAATAATTCACCCCTCCACTTT.

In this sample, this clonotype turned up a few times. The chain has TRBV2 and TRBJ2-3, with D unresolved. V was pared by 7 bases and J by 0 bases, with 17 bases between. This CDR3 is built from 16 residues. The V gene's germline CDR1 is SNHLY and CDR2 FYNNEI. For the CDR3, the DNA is TGTGCCAGCAAATTATCCATAGGAGAGAGCACAGATACGCAGTATTTT. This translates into CASKLSIGESTDTQYF.

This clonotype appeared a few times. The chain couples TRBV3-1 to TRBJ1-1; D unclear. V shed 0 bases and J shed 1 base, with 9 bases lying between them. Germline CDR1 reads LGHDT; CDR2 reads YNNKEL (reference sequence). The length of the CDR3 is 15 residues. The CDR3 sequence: CASSQDRVPNTEAFF. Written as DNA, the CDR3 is TGTGCCAGCAGCCAAGATAGGGTCCCGAACACTGAAGCTTTCTTT.

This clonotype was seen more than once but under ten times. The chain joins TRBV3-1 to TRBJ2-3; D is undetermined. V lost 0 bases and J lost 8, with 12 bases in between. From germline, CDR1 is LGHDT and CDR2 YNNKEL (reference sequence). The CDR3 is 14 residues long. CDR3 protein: CASSQDIATGTQYF. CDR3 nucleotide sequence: TGTGCCAGCAGCCAAGATATCGCGACCGGTACGCAGTATTTT.

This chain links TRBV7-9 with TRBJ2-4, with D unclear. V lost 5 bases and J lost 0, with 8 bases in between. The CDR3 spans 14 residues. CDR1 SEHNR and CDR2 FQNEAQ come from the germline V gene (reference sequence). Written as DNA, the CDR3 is TGTGCCAGCAGCCCCCGATTAGCCAAAAACATTCAGTACTTC. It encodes CASSPRLAKNIQYF.